A selection of T cell receptor beta chains follows, all from one sample in a study of blood T cell repertoires in COVID-19. Data came from immunoSEQ multiplex PCR; TCRdb stores just in-frame clones and leaves some out. The sample lists more than 12,000 clones; about 87% were seen once. Sequenced material: peripheral blood. The receptors here all came from a human donor in a cohort sampled during active COVID-19. Both conserved end residues are part of each CDR3. Fields, in order: V gene, D gene, clone size, J gene, CDR3 protein, CDR3 DNA. The D gene is left open where the match is weak. For some rows the clone size is stated as once, few or many, or as a class when expanded; others skip it.

>TRBV10-2|NA|once|TRBJ1-5
CASSSQGYQPQHF
TGCGCCAGCAGCTCTCAGGGGTATCAGCCCCAGCATTTT
>TRBV4-3|NA|NA|TRBJ2-7
CASSQDWETTLHF
TGCGCCAGCAGCCAAGATTGGGAGACAACGTTGCACTTC
>TRBV4-1|NA|NA|TRBJ2-7
CASSEEASRSYEQYF
TGCGCCAGCAGCGAAGAGGCTAGCAGGTCCTACGAGCAGTACTTC
>TRBV2|NA|NA|TRBJ2-1
CASSVASAYNEQFF
TGTGCCAGCAGTGTCGCTAGCGCTTACAATGAGCAGTTCTTC
>TRBV19|TRBD2|NA|TRBJ2-5
CASSIDLAVAPKETQYF
TGTGCCAGTAGTATAGACCTAGCGGTTGCCCCTAAAGAGACCCAGTACTTC
>TRBV11-3|TRBD1|NA|TRBJ2-7
CASSLSGTGAYEQYF
TGTGCCAGCAGCCTATCCGGGACAGGGGCGTACGAGCAGTACTTC
>TRBV10-3|NA|NA|TRBJ2-3
CAISESSAATDTQYF
TGTGCCATCAGTGAGTCTAGCGCGGCGACAGATACGCAGTATTTT
>TRBV7-6|NA|few|TRBJ1-2
CASSLGQLSYGYTF
TGTGCCAGCAGCTTGGGGCAGCTTTCCTATGGCTACACCTTC
>TRBV9|NA|NA|TRBJ2-7
CASSAEDLYRETYEQYF
TGTGCCAGCAGCGCGGAGGACCTGTACAGGGAAACCTACGAGCAGTACTTC
>TRBV28|NA|NA|TRBJ1-1
CATSRNTEAFF
TGTGCCACGAGTCGGAACACTGAAGCTTTCTTT
>TRBV3-1/TRBV3-2|TRBD1|NA|TRBJ2-3
CASSQDQGVGTDTQYF
TGTGCCAGCAGCCAAGACCAGGGGGTAGGCACAGATACGCAGTATTTT
>TRBV5-1|TRBD1|NA|TRBJ2-7
CASSQGTANLYEQYF
TGCGCCAGCAGCCAAGGGACAGCCAATCTTTACGAGCAGTACTTC
>TRBV7-9|NA|few|TRBJ1-1
CASRKGGLEAFF
TGTGCCAGCAGAAAGGGAGGTCTTGAAGCTTTCTTT
>TRBV9|NA|NA|TRBJ2-3
CASSVTGTPADTQYF
TGTGCCAGCAGCGTGACAGGGACTCCAGCAGATACGCAGTATTTT
>TRBV4-2|TRBD2|once|TRBJ2-2
CASSRTLGLAGGAGELFF
TGTGCCAGCAGCCGGACTCTGGGACTAGCGGGAGGGGCCGGGGAGCTGTTTTTT
>TRBV5-1|NA|NA|TRBJ2-3
CASTPGERVTDTQYF
TGCGCCAGCACTCCGGGGGAACGGGTCACAGATACGCAGTATTTT
>TRBV6-6|NA|few|TRBJ1-5
CASSTDNQPQHF
TGTGCCAGCAGTACAGACAATCAGCCCCAGCATTTT
>TRBV3-1/TRBV3-2|TRBD1|NA|TRBJ2-2
CASRLGQGLTGELFF
TGTGCCAGCAGACTGGGACAGGGCCTCACCGGGGAGCTGTTTTTT
>TRBV11-1|TRBD1|NA|TRBJ2-1
CASSLGLGQGVNEQFF
TGTGCCAGCAGCTTAGGGCTGGGACAGGGGGTCAATGAGCAGTTCTTC
>TRBV7-2|TRBD2|NA|TRBJ2-7
CASSLPGGPKEQYF
TGTGCCAGCAGCTTGCCGGGAGGGCCAAAAGAGCAGTACTTC
>TRBV7-6|NA|NA|TRBJ1-5
CASSPLEVGLDQPQHF
TGTGCCAGCAGCCCCTTGGAAGTGGGGCTCGATCAGCCCCAGCATTTT
>TRBV7-2|TRBD1|NA|TRBJ2-7
CASSTPGTGKYEQYF
TGTGCCAGCAGCACGCCCGGGACAGGCAAATACGAGCAGTACTTC
>TRBV5-1|NA|NA|TRBJ2-1
CASSLQDYEQFF
TGCGCCAGCAGCTTGCAGGACTATGAGCAGTTCTTC
>TRBV6-5|NA|NA|TRBJ1-4
CASMKRGGSNEKLFF
TGTGCCAGCATGAAAAGGGGGGGGTCTAATGAAAAACTGTTTTTT
>TRBV7-2|TRBD1|NA|TRBJ2-5
CASSLGGTGRETQYF
TGTGCCAGCAGCTTAGGGGGGACAGGGAGAGAGACCCAGTACTTC
>TRBV27|NA|NA|TRBJ1-2
CASHEGGGDYGYTF
TGTGCCAGCCACGAGGGAGGGGGTGACTATGGCTACACCTTC
>TRBV4-1|NA|NA|TRBJ1-2
CASSQPYTGFAYGYTF
TGCGCCAGCAGCCAACCGTATACAGGATTCGCCTATGGCTACACCTTC
>TRBV7-9|NA|few|TRBJ2-1
CASSLSDEQFF
TGTGCCAGCAGCTTATCCGATGAGCAGTTCTTC
>TRBV5-1|TRBD1|few|TRBJ2-1
CASSSGTGLNEQFF
TGCGCCAGCAGCTCCGGGACAGGATTGAATGAGCAGTTCTTC
>TRBV20-1|TRBD2|NA|TRBJ2-7
CSAGTTYEQYF
TGCAGTGCCGGGACTACTTACGAGCAGTACTTC
>TRBV7-9|NA|NA|TRBJ1-4
CASSLTDGNEKLFF
TGTGCCAGCAGCTTGACAGACGGTAATGAAAAACTGTTTTTT
>TRBV28|NA|NA|TRBJ1-4
CASTRQGSQETNEKLFF
TGTGCCAGCACCCGCCAGGGAAGCCAAGAAACTAATGAAAAACTGTTTTTT
>TRBV28|TRBD2|NA|TRBJ2-1
CASSLFGTDSGSNNEQFF
TGTGCCAGCAGTTTATTTGGAACAGATAGCGGGAGCAACAATGAGCAGTTCTTC